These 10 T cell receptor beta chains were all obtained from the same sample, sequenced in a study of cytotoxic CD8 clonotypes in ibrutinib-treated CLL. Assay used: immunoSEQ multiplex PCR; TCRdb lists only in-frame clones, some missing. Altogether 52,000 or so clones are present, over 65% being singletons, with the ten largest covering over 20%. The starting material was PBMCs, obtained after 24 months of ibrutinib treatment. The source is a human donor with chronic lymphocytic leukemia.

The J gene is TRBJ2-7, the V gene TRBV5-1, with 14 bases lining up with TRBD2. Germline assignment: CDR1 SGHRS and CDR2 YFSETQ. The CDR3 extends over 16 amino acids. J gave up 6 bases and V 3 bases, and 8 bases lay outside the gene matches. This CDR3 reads CASSSLTSGRAAEQYF. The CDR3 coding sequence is TGCGCCAGCAGCTCGTTGACTAGCGGGAGGGCAGCCGAGCAGTACTTC.

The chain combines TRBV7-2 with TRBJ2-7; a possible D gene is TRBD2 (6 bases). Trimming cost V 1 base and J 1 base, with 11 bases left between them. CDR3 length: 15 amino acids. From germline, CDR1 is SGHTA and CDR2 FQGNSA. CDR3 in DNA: TGTGCCAGCAGCTTAGTGCTTAGCGGATCCTACGAGCAGTACTTC. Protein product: CASSLVLSGSYEQYF.

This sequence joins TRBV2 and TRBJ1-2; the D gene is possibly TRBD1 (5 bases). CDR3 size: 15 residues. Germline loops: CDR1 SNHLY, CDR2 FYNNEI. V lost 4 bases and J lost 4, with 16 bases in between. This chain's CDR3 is CASSGDVGLIYGYTF. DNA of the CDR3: TGTGCCAGCAGTGGGGACGTCGGCCTCATCTATGGCTACACCTTC.

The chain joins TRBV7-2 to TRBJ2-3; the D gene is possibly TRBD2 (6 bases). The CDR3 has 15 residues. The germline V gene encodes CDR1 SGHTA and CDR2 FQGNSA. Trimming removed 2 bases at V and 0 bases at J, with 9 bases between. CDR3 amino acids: CASSLNSGSTDTQYF. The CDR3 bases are TGTGCCAGCAGCTTAAACAGCGGGAGCACAGATACGCAGTATTTT.

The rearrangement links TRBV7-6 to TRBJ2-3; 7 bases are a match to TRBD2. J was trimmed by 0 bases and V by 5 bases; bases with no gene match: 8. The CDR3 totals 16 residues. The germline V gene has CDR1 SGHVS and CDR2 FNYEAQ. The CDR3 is CASSPPAGTSTDTQYF. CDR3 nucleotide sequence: TGTGCCAGCAGCCCCCCAGCGGGAACTAGCACAGATACGCAGTATTTT.

The CDR3 loop reads CASSLVRAVSTEAFF. The CDR3 coding sequence is TGTGCCAGCAGCTTGGTCCGGGCAGTCAGTACTGAAGCTTTCTTT. The chain is built from TRBV5-6 and TRBJ1-1; D remains ambiguous. Germline V CDR1 and CDR2: SGHDT, YYEEEE. CDR3 length equals 15 residues. V was clipped by 0 bases and J by 5 bases, with 14 bases between them.

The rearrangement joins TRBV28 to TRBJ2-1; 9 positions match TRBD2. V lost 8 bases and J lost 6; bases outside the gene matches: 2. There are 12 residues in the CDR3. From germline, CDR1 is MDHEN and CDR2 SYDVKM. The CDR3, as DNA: TGTGCCAGCGATAGCGGGAGCAATGAGCAGTTCTTC. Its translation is CASDSGSNEQFF. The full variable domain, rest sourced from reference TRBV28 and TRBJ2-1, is DVKVTQSSRYLVKRTGEKVFLECVQDMDHENMFWYRQDPGLGLRLIYFSYDVKMKEKGDIPEGYSVSREKKERFSLILESASTNQTSMYLCASDSGSNEQFFGPGTRLTVL.

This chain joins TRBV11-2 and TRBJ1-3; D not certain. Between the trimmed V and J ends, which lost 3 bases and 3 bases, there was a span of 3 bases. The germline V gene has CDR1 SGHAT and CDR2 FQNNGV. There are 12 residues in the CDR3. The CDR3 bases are TGTGCCAGCAGCTTCGGTGGAAACACCATATATTTT. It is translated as CASSFGGNTIYF.

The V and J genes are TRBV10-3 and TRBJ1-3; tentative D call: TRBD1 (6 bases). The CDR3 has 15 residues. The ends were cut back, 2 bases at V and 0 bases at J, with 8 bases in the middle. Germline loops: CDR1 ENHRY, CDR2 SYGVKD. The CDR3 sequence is CAISEDRISGNTIYF. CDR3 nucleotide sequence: TGTGCCATCAGTGAGGACAGGATCTCTGGAAACACCATATATTTT.

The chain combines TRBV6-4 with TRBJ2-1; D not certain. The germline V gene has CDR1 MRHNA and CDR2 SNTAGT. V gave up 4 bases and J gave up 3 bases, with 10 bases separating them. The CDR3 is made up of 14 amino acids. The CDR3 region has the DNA TGTGCCAGCAGTGTTACCAGGAACTACAATGAGCAGTTCTTC. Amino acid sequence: CASSVTRNYNEQFF.